This TCR beta chain comes out of a study of T cell repertoires in cytomegalovirus infection. Concerning this clonotype itself: The antigen is not known.

The germline V and J ends were trimmed by 6 bases and 0 bases, with 11 bases remaining between them. CDR3 length equals 14 residues. TCRdb recomputed calls from the reads with MiXCR, one row per CDR3 protein. The sample holds hundreds of thousands of distinct CDR3 sequences, almost 30% seen once. This TCR was sampled from a human donor in good health (CMV status not recorded). Some clones in this sample may be carry-over from other donors' samples. This specimen consisted of cultured PBMCs, obtained from culture after CMV antigen stimulation. The chain has TRBV12-3 or TRBV12-4 and TRBJ1-1, with no clear D. The CDR3 DNA sequence: TGTGCCAGCAGACCTGGGAACCTGAACACTGAAGCTTTCTTT. Residues: CASRPGNLNTEAFF.